The entry below describes one TCR beta chain. In the source study's methods: It was from reference gene primer amplification that nucleated cell counts were estimated. Profiled with immunoSEQ multiplex PCR; TCRdb holds only in-frame clones, not every one. That table supplies the V and J calls and clone size; D and trimming were determined from the DNA. Found here are some 66,000 clones, roughly 82% of them singletons; the top ten hold approximately 6.6%. The sample originates from a study of blood T cell repertoires in COVID-19. Looking at the study overall: The United States, Italy and Spain were the sources of the acute and convalescent COVID-19 samples. PBMCs, B-cell-depleted T cells, or T cells provided the cDNA or gDNA that made up the material.

CDR3 length: 13 residues. V shed 8 bases, J shed 8 bases, and the junction held 8 bases outside the gene matches. Germline assignment: CDR1 MNHEY and CDR2 SMNVEV (reference sequence). V and J are TRBV27 and TRBJ1-4; 7 positions match TRBD1. This clonotype originated in a man in his fifties or sixties with acute or convalescent COVID-19. Sequenced input: peripheral blood. CDR3 protein: CASLQGPGEKLFF. Written as DNA, the CDR3 is TGTGCCAGCCTACAGGGGCCAGGGGAAAAACTGTTTTTT. The full variable domain, with the rest looked up from reference TRBV27 and TRBJ1-4, is EAQVTQNPRYLITVTGKKLTVTCSQNMNHEYMSWYRQDPGLGLRQIYYSMNVEVTDKGDVPEGYKVSRKEKRNFPLILESPSPNQTSLYFCASLQGPGEKLFFGSGTQLSVL.